This is a list of T cell receptor beta chains from one sample in a study of CD8 T cells in ankylosing spondylitis. TCRdb ran MiXCR on the 5' RACE reads and lists one entry per CDR3 protein. The sample lists 40,000 or so distinct CDR3 sequences, around 2.9% occurring once. The sequenced sample consisted of blood, either unsorted or a sorted T cell fraction (not recorded which). The source is a male donor with ankylosing spondylitis or in good health (not recorded which). CDR3s include the opening cysteine and the closing phenylalanine or tryptophan. The order of the fields is V gene, D gene, J gene, clone size, CDR3 protein, CDR3 DNA. The D gene is left open where the match is weak. Rows give clone size only sometimes, using once, few, many, or a class for an expanded clone.

TRBV9,NA,TRBJ2-2,many,CASTRDSSTGELFF,TGTGCCAGCACCCGGGACTCCTCCACCGGGGAGCTGTTTTTT
TRBV9,TRBD2,TRBJ2-3,many,CASSTGTRPDTQYF,TGTGCCAGCAGCACAGGGACTAGACCCGATACGCAGTATTTT
TRBV9,NA,TRBJ2-7,many,CASSVGNSYEQYF,TGTGCCAGCAGCGTAGGGAACTCCTACGAGCAGTACTTC
TRBV9,TRBD2,TRBJ2-2,many,CASSVTSGSGTGELFF,TGTGCCAGCAGCGTAACTAGCGGGAGTGGTACCGGGGAGCTGTTTTTT
TRBV9,NA,TRBJ1-2,many,CASSRIGGSYGYTF,TGTGCCAGCAGCCGCATAGGAGGGAGCTATGGCTACACCTTC
TRBV9,NA,TRBJ2-5,many,CASSVGGGRGAQETQYF,TGTGCCAGCAGCGTTGGGGGGGGGCGCGGGGCCCAAGAGACCCAGTACTTC
TRBV9,NA,TRBJ2-5,many,CASSVQALVETQYF,TGTGCCAGCAGCGTACAAGCGTTGGTAGAGACCCAGTACTTC
TRBV9,NA,TRBJ2-2,many,CASSVASEATGELFF,TGTGCCAGCAGCGTAGCTTCTGAGGCGACCGGGGAGCTGTTTTTT
TRBV9,TRBD2,TRBJ2-5,many,CASSVGTSGVGAQYF,TGTGCCAGCAGCGTAGGGACTAGCGGTGTCGGGGCCCAGTACTTC
TRBV9,NA,TRBJ2-3,many,CASSVVASTDTQYF,TGTGCCAGCAGCGTAGTGGCCTCCACAGATACGCAGTATTTT
TRBV9,TRBD1,TRBJ1-5,many,CASSFGGGSNQPQHF,TGTGCCAGCAGCTTTGGAGGGGGCAGCAATCAGCCCCAGCATTTT
TRBV9,NA,TRBJ1-3,many,CASSPGQSANTIYF,TGTGCCAGCAGCCCCGGACAGTCGGCGAACACCATATATTTT
TRBV9,NA,TRBJ1-2,many,CASSPGQSNYGYTF,TGTGCCAGCAGCCCAGGACAGAGTAACTATGGCTACACCTTC
TRBV9,TRBD2,TRBJ2-1,many,CASSLGGGVEQFF,TGTGCCAGCAGCCTGGGCGGGGGGGTTGAGCAGTTCTTC
TRBV9,TRBD2,TRBJ2-7,many,CASSLGLAGYYEQYF,TGTGCCAGCAGCCTAGGACTAGCGGGGTATTACGAGCAGTACTTC
TRBV9,TRBD1,TRBJ2-1,many,CASSSTGDSYNEQFF,TGTGCCAGCAGCTCTACAGGGGATTCCTACAATGAGCAGTTCTTC
TRBV9,TRBD1,TRBJ2-2,many,CASSPGQGPPGELFF,TGTGCCAGCAGCCCGGGACAGGGGCCCCCCGGGGAGCTGTTTTTT
TRBV9,TRBD1,TRBJ2-7,many,CASSLGQGLSYEQYF,TGTGCCAGCAGCCTGGGACAGGGTCTATCCTACGAGCAGTACTTC
TRBV9,NA,TRBJ2-7,many,CASSAGTVYEQYF,TGTGCCAGCAGCGCCGGGACGGTCTACGAGCAGTACTTC
TRBV9,TRBD2,TRBJ2-2,many,CASSGTSGLTGELFF,TGTGCCAGCAGCGGGACTAGCGGGCTCACCGGGGAGCTGTTTTTT
TRBV9,NA,TRBJ1-1,few,CASSVIGGKITEAFF,TGTGCCAGCAGCGTTATAGGGGGAAAAATAACTGAAGCTTTCTTT
TRBV9,NA,TRBJ2-7,NA,CASGGGVLGEQYF,TGTGCCAGCGGAGGGGGAGTTCTTGGCGAGCAGTACTTT
TRBV9,NA,TRBJ1-6,many,CASSVRGGIGSPLHF,TGTGCCAGCAGCGTAAGGGGAGGAATCGGGTCACCCCTCCACTTT
TRBV9,NA,TRBJ2-7,many,CASSPPGAGPYEQYF,TGTGCCAGCAGCCCCCCCGGGGCGGGGCCCTACGAGCAGTACTTC
TRBV9,TRBD1,TRBJ2-3,many,CASSAAGGANTQYF,TGTGCCAGCAGCGCCGCAGGGGGCGCAAATACGCAGTATTTT
TRBV9,NA,TRBJ1-1,many,CASSVGPVNTEAFF,TGTGCCAGCAGCGTCGGGCCGGTGAACACTGAAGCTTTCTTT
TRBV9,TRBD1,TRBJ2-7,many,CASSGNRDRGIHEQYF,TGTGCCAGCAGCGGTAACCGGGACAGGGGGATTCACGAGCAGTACTTC
TRBV9,NA,TRBJ2-5,many,CASSYGLDGTQYF,TGTGCCAGCAGCTACGGACTGGATGGGACCCAGTACTTC
TRBV9,TRBD1,TRBJ1-1,many,CASSGIQGARGNTEAFF,TGTGCCAGCAGCGGAATACAGGGGGCGCGAGGGAACACTGAAGCTTTCTTT
TRBV9,TRBD1,TRBJ1-1,many,CASSVGTETEAFF,TGTGCCAGCAGCGTGGGGACAGAGACTGAAGCTTTCTTT
TRBV9,NA,TRBJ2-3,many,CASSVEMDSTDTQYF,TGTGCCAGCAGCGTAGAAATGGATAGCACAGATACGCAGTATTTT
TRBV9,TRBD1,TRBJ2-5,many,CASSVSPGQGETQYF,TGTGCCAGCAGCGTTTCTCCGGGACAGGGGGAGACCCAGTACTTC
TRBV9,NA,TRBJ2-2,many,CASSPNRDANTGELFF,TGTGCCAGCAGCCCGAATCGGGACGCGAACACCGGGGAGCTGTTTTTT
TRBV9,TRBD2,TRBJ2-3,many,CASSASGSGTDTQYF,TGTGCCAGCAGCGCTAGCGGGAGCGGCACAGATACGCAGTATTTT
TRBV9,TRBD2,TRBJ2-1,many,CASSVGGSMGGGEQFF,TGTGCCAGCAGCGTGGGGGGGTCGATGGGTGGAGGTGAGCAGTTCTTC
TRBV9,TRBD1,TRBJ1-2,many,CASSVWDSYGYTF,TGTGCCAGCAGCGTATGGGACAGCTATGGCTACACCTTC
TRBV9,NA,TRBJ2-3,many,CASSVAHRPQVTQYF,TGTGCCAGCAGCGTAGCTCACAGGCCACAGGTTACGCAGTATTTT
TRBV9,TRBD2,TRBJ2-1,many,CASSPTSDWYNEQFF,TGTGCCAGCAGCCCGACTAGCGATTGGTACAATGAGCAGTTCTTC
TRBV9,NA,TRBJ1-3,many,CASSVVTGNTIYF,TGTGCCAGCAGCGTGGTCACTGGAAACACCATATATTTT
TRBV9,TRBD2,TRBJ2-3,many,CASSASGIQRDTQYF,TGTGCCAGCAGCGCTAGCGGGATTCAACGGGATACGCAGTATTTT
TRBV9,TRBD1,TRBJ2-1,many,CASSSRTGIVSNEQFF,TGTGCCAGCAGCTCGCGGACAGGGATTGTTAGCAATGAGCAGTTCTTC
TRBV9,NA,TRBJ1-1,many,CASSMTVATEAFF,TGTGCCAGCAGCATGACAGTGGCCACTGAAGCTTTCTTT
TRBV9,TRBD2,TRBJ2-2,many,CASSVEVAGGTGELFF,TGTGCCAGCAGCGTAGAGGTAGCGGGAGGCACCGGGGAGCTGTTTTTT
TRBV9,TRBD1,TRBJ1-5,many,CASSRQGVQPQHF,TGTGCCAGCAGCCGACAGGGCGTTCAGCCCCAGCATTTT
TRBV9,NA,TRBJ2-5,many,CASSGLVRETQYF,TGTGCCAGCAGCGGACTAGTGCGAGAGACCCAGTACTTC
TRBV9,TRBD1,TRBJ2-7,many,CASSTTGGYEQYF,TGTGCCAGCAGCACGACAGGGGGCTACGAGCAGTACTTC
TRBV9,NA,TRBJ1-1,many,CASSVTLAGEAFF,TGTGCCAGCAGCGTAACTCTAGCAGGCGAAGCTTTCTTT